This T cell receptor (beta chain) appears in the sequencing data of a study of T cell repertoires in cytomegalovirus infection. Across the study: Recently identified HLA-C-restricted and well-studied HLA-B-restricted CMV epitopes were used. Shared public TCR beta signatures pointed to both CMV infection and a matching HLA type.

TCRdb reanalysed the reads using MiXCR and keeps one entry per CDR3 protein. This sample has 750,000 to 950,000 distinct CDR3 sequences; roughly 29% occur once, and the top ten carry roughly 14%. This CDR3 is 14 amino acids long. Trimming shortened V by 1 base and J by 2 bases, and 8 bases separated the two germline ends. Germline CDR1 MGHRA, CDR2 YSYEKL. This clonotype was detected only a few times. The antigen is undetermined. Findings and limits, study-wide: HLA-C-restricted CMV-specific TCR beta clonotypes prevailed in the ex vivo response. Summed frequency of public TCR beta families distinguished CMV carriers with the relevant HLA.

The J gene is TRBJ1-1, the V gene TRBV4-1; the D is unclear. The clonotype originates from a human donor in good health (CMV status not recorded). Some clones in this sample may be carry-over from other donors' samples. Material: cultured CD8+ T cells from PBMCs, obtained from culture after CMV antigen stimulation. The CDR3 sequence: CASSQAGPNTEAFF. CDR3 DNA sequence: TGCGCCAGCAGCCAAGCTGGACCTAACACTGAAGCTTTCTTT.